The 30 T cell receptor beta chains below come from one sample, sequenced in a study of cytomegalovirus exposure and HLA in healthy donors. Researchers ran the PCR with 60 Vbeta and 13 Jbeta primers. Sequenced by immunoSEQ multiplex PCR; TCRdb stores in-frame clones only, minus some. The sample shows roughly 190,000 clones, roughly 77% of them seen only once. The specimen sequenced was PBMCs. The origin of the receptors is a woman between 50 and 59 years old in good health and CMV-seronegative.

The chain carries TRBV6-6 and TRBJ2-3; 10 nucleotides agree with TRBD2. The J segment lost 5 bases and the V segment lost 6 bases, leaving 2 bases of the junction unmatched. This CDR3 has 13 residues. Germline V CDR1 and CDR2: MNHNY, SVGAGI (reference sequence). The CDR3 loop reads CASRRTSGDTQYF. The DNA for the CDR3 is TGTGCCAGCAGAAGGACTAGCGGAGATACGCAGTATTTT.

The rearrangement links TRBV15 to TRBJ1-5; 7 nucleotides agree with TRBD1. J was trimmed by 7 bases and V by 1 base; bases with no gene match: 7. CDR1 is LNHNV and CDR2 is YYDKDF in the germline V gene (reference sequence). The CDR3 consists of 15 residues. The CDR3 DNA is TGTGCCACCAGCAGAGGGTCAACAGGGGTGCAGCCCCAGCATTTT. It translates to CATSRGSTGVQPQHF. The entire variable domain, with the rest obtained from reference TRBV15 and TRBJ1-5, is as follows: DAMVIQNPRYQVTQFGKPVTLSCSQTLNHNVMYWYQQKSSQAPKLLFHYYDKDFNNEADTPDNFQSRRPNTSFCFLDIRSPGLGDTAMYLCATSRGSTGVQPQHFGDGTRLSIL.

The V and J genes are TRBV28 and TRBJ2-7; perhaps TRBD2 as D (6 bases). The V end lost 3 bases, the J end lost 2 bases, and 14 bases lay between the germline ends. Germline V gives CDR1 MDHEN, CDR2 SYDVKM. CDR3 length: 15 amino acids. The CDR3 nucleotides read TGTGCCAGCAGTTTCCCCAATGGGGGGACCTACGAGCAGTACTTC. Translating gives CASSFPNGGTYEQYF.

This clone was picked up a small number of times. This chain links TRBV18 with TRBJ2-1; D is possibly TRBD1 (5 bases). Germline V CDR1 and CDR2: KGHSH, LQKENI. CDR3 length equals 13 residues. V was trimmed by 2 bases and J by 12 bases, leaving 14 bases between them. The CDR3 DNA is TGTGCCAGCTCACCATCACAGGATTACACGCAGTTCTTC. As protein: CASSPSQDYTQFF.

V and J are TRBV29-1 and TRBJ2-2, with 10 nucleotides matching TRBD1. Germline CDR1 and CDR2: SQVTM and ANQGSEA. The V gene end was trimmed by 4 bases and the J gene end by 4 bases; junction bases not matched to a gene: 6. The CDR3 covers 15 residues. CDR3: CSVAARTGGTGELFF. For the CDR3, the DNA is TGCAGCGTTGCGGCGCGGACAGGGGGCACCGGGGAGCTGTTTTTT.

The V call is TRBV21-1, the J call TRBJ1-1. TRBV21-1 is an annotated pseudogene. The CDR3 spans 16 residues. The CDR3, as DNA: TGTGCCAGCAGCAGGTCTGGAGGGATAGTGGTCACTGAAGCTTTCTTT. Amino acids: CASSRSGGIVVTEAFF.

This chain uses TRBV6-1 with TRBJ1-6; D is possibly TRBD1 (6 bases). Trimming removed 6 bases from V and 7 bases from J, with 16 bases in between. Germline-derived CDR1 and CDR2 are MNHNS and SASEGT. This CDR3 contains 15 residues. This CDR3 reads CASSINRVSNSPLHF. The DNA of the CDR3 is TGTGCCAGCAGCATTAACAGGGTTTCGAATTCACCCCTCCACTTT.

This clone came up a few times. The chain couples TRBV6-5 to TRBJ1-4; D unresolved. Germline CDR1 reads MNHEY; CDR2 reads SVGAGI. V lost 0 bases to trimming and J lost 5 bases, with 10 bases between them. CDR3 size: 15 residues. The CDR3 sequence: CASSYSSPGNEKLFF. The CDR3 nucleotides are TGTGCCAGCAGTTACTCGAGCCCAGGAAATGAAAAACTGTTTTTT.

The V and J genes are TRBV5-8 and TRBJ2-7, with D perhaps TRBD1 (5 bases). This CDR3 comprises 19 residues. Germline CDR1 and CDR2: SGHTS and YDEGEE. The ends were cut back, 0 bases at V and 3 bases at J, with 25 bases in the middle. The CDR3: CASSLEDISYWFTDYEQYF. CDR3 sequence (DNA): TGTGCCAGCAGCTTGGAGGACATATCATACTGGTTCACCGACTACGAGCAGTACTTC.

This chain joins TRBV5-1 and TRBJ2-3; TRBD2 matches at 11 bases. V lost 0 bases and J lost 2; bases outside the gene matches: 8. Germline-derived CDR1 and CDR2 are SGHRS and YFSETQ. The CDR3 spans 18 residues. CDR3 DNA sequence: TGCGCCAGCAGCTTGGGGCGATCTAGCGGGGGGCCCACAGATACGCAGTATTTT. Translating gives CASSLGRSSGGPTDTQYF. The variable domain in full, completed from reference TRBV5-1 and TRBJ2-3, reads KAGVTQTPRYLIKTRGQQVTLSCSPISGHRSVSWYQQTPGQGLQFLFEYFSETQRNKGNFPGRFSGRQFSNSRSEMNVSTLELGDSALYLCASSLGRSSGGPTDTQYFGPGTRLTVL.

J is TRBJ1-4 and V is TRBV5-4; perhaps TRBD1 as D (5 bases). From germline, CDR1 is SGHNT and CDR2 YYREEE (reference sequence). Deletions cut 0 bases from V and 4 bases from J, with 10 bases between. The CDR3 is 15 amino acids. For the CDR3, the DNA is TGTGCCAGCAGCTTGGGGGGCAGCTTTAATGAAAAACTGTTTTTT. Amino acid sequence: CASSLGGSFNEKLFF.

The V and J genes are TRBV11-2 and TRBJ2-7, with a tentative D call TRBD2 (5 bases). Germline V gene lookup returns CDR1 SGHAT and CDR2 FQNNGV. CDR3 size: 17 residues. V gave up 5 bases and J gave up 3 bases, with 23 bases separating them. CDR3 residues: CASSPPTLAGGNYEQYF. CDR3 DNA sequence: TGTGCCAGCAGCCCTCCTACCCTAGCAGGTGGGAACTACGAGCAGTACTTC. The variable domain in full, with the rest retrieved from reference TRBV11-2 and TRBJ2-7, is EAGVAQSPRYKIIEKRQSVAFWCNPISGHATLYWYQQILGQGPKLLIQFQNNGVVDDSQLPKDRFSAERLKGVDSTLKIQPAKLEDSAVYLCASSPPTLAGGNYEQYFGPGTRLTVT.

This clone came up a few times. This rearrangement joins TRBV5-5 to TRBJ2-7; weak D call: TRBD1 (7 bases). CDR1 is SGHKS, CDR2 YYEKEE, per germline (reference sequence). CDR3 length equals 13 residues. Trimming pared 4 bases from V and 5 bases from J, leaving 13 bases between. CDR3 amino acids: CASSVTGRNEQYF. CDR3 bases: TGTGCCAGCAGCGTGACAGGGAGGAACGAGCAGTACTTC.

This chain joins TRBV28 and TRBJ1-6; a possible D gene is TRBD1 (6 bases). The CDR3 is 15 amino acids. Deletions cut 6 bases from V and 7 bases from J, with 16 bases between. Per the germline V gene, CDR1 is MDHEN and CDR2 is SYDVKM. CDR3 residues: CASSPGHLGNSPLHF. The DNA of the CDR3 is TGTGCCAGCAGCCCGGGACACTTAGGGAATTCACCCCTCCACTTT. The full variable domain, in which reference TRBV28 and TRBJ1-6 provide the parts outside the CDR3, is DVKVTQSSRYLVKRTGEKVFLECVQDMDHENMFWYRQDPGLGLRLIYFSYDVKMKEKGDIPEGYSVSREKKERFSLILESASTNQTSMYLCASSPGHLGNSPLHFGNGTRLTVT.

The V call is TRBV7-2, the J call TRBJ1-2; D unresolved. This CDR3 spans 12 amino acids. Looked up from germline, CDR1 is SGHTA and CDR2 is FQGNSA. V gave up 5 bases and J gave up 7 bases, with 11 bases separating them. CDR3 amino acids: CASSRVSRGYTF. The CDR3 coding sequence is TGTGCCAGCAGCCGGGTATCTCGTGGCTACACCTTC.

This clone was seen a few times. In nucleotides, the CDR3 is TGTGCCAGCAGCGTAACAGGGGTTTCGGAGCAGTACTTC. It yields the protein CASSVTGVSEQYF. The chain joins TRBV9 to TRBJ2-7, with TRBD1 matching over 7 bases. Germline assignment: CDR1 SGDLS and CDR2 YYNGEE. Losses at the gene ends were 1 base for V and 7 bases for J; bases not matched to a gene: 5. CDR3 length equals 13 residues.

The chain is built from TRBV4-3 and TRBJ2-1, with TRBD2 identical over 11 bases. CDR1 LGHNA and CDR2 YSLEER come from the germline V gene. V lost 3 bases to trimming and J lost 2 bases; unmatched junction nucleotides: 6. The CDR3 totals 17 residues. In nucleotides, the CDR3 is TGCGCCAGCAGCCAGCGCCAACTAGCGGGAGCCTACAATGAGCAGTTCTTC. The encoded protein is CASSQRQLAGAYNEQFF.

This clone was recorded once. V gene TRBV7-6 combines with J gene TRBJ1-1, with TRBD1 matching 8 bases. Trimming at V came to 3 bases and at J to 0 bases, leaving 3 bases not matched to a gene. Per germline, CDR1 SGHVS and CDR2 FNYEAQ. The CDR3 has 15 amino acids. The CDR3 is CASSFGTGMNTEAFF. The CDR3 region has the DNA TGTGCCAGCAGCTTCGGGACAGGTATGAACACTGAAGCTTTCTTT.

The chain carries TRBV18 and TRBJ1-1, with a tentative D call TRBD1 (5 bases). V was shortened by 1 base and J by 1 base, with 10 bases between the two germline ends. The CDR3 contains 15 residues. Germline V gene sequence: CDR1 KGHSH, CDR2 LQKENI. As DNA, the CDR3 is TGTGCCAGCTCACCACAGGAGGGGACGAACACTGAAGCTTTCTTT. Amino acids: CASSPQEGTNTEAFF.

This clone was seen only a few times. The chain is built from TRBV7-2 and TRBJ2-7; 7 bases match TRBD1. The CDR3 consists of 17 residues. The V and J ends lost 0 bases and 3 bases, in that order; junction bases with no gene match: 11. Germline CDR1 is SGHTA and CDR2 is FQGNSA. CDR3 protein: CASSLAVGAGGGYEQYF. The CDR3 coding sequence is TGTGCCAGCAGCTTAGCGGTCGGGGCAGGGGGTGGCTACGAGCAGTACTTC. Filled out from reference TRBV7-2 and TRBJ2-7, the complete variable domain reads GAGVSQSPSNKVTEKGKDVELRCDPISGHTALYWYRQSLGQGLEFLIYFQGNSAPDKSGLPSDRFSAERTGGSVSTLTIQRTQQEDSAVYLCASSLAVGAGGGYEQYFGPGTRLTVT.

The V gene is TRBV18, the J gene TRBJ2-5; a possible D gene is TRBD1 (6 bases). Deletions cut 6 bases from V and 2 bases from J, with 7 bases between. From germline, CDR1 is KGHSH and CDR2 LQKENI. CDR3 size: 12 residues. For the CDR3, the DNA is TGTGCCAGCTCTACAGGGCAAGAGACCCAGTACTTC. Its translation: CASSTGQETQYF.

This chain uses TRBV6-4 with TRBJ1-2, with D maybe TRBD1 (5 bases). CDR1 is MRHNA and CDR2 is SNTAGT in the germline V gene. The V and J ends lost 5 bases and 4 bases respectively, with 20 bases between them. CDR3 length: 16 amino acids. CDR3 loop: CASSPELAGHGYGYTF. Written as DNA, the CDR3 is TGTGCCAGCAGTCCCGAGTTAGCAGGGCACGGCTATGGCTACACCTTC.

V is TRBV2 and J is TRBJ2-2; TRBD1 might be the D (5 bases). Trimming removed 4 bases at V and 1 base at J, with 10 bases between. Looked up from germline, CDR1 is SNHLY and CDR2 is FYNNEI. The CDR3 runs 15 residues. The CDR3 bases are TGTGCCAGCAGTGCTGACAGATTGAACACCGGGGAGCTGTTTTTT. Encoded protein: CASSADRLNTGELFF.

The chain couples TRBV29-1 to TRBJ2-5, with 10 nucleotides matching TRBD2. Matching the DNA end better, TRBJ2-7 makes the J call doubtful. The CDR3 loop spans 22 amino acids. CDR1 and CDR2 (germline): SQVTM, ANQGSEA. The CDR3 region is CSVGVFRRPLAGGTISSYEQYF. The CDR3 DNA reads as TGCAGCGTTGGGGTCTTCAGGCGACCTTTAGCGGGAGGCACCATAAGCTCCTACGAGCAGTACTTC.

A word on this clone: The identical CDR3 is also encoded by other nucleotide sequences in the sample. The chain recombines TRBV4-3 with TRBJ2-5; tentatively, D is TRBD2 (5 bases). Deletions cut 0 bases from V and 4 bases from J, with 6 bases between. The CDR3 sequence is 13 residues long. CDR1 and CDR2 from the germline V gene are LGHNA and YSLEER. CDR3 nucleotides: TGCGCCAGCAGCCAAGATCGGGGAGAGACCCAGTACTTC. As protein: CASSQDRGETQYF.

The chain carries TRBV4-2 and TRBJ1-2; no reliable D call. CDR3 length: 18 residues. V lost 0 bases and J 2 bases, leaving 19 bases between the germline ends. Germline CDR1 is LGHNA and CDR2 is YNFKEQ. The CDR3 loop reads CASSQDRLGNSVNYGYTF. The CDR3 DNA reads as TGTGCCAGCAGCCAAGATCGCCTCGGTAACTCGGTGAACTATGGCTACACCTTC.

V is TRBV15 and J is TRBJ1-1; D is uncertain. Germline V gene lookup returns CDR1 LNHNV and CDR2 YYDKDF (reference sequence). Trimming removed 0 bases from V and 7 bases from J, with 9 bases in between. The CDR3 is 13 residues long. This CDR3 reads CATSRDQEYEAFF. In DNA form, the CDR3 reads TGTGCCACCAGCAGAGATCAAGAGTATGAAGCTTTCTTT.

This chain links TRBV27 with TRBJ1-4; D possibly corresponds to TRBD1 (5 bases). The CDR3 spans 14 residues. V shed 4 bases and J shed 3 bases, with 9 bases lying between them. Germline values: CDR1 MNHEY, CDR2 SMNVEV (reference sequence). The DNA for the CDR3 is TGTGCCAGCAGTTCAAGGGGCTCTAATGAAAAACTGTTTTTT. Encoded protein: CASSSRGSNEKLFF.

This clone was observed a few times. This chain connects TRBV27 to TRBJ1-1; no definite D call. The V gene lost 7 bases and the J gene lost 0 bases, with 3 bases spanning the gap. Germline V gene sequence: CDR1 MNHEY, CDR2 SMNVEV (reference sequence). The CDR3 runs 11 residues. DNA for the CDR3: TGTGCCAGCATCTTGAACACTGAAGCTTTCTTT. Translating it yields CASILNTEAFF.

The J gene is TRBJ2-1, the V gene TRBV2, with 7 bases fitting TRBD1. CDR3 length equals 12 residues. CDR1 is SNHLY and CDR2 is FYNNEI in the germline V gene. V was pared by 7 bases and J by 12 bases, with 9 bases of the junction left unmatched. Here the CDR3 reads CASTYHRGPQFF. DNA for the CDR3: TGTGCCAGCACATACCACAGGGGACCGCAGTTCTTC. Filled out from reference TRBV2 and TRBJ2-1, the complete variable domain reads EPEVTQTPSHQVTQMGQEVILRCVPISNHLYFYWYRQILGQKVEFLVSFYNNEISEKSEIFDDQFSVERPDGSNFTLKIRSTKLEDSAMYFCASTYHRGPQFFGPGTRLTVL.